The text below deals with one TCR beta chain. Data came from immunoSEQ multiplex PCR; TCRdb stores just in-frame clones and leaves some out. The repertoire has about 190,000 clones, 60% to 85% of them found once; the top ten carry roughly 17%. Germline V gene data show CDR1 as KGHSH and CDR2 as LQKENI. The CDR3 loop spans 15 amino acids. V lost 3 bases, J lost 5 bases, and 9 bases stayed unmatched. The sample belongs to a study of blood T cell repertoires in COVID-19. Sequencing used peripheral blood. This TCR was sampled from a man aged 55 to 69 with active or convalescent COVID-19. V usage is TRBV18 and J usage is TRBJ1-1; 7 bases fit TRBD1. The CDR3 here is CASSPGGQSSTEAFF. Here the CDR3 DNA reads TGTGCCAGCTCACCGGGGGGACAGAGTAGTACTGAAGCTTTCTTT.